The rows below give T cell receptor beta chains drawn from one sample of a study of cytomegalovirus exposure and HLA in healthy donors. The data were produced by immunoSEQ multiplex PCR, yet TCRdb's version contains in-frame clones alone and is incomplete. The sample gives roughly 160,000 clones, 75% of which show up once; roughly 8% is in the top ten. The specimen was PBMCs. Source of these receptors: a woman in her thirties or forties in good health and CMV-seropositive. Each CDR3 is given with its conserved first and last residue. D genes are given only for firm matches. Expanded clones get a size class; other rows say once, few or many, or leave the size out.

abundance: -
v_gene: TRBV7-9
j_gene: TRBJ2-1
d_gene: -
CDR3aa: CASSYRGEQFF
CDR3nt: TGTGCCAGCAGCTATCGGGGTGAGCAGTTCTTC

abundance: -
v_gene: TRBV2
j_gene: TRBJ2-2
d_gene: TRBD1
CDR3aa: CASRTGTGNTGELFF
CDR3nt: TGTGCCAGCAGGACCGGGACAGGGAACACCGGGGAGCTGTTTTTT

abundance: -
v_gene: TRBV18
j_gene: TRBJ2-5
d_gene: -
CDR3aa: CASSPGEGTRETQYF
CDR3nt: TGTGCCAGCTCACCAGGAGAAGGGACTCGGGAGACCCAGTACTTC

abundance: -
v_gene: TRBV5-1
j_gene: TRBJ1-1
d_gene: -
CDR3aa: CASSLDRGGTEAFF
CDR3nt: TGCGCCAGCAGCTTGGATCGGGGTGGGACTGAAGCTTTCTTT

abundance: -
v_gene: TRBV11-2
j_gene: TRBJ2-7
d_gene: TRBD2
CDR3aa: CASSLLAGGYEQYF
CDR3nt: TGTGCCAGCAGCCTCCTAGCGGGGGGCTACGAGCAGTACTTC

abundance: once
v_gene: TRBV4-3
j_gene: TRBJ2-3
d_gene: TRBD2
CDR3aa: CASSQGTSGALNTQYF
CDR3nt: TGCGCCAGCAGCCAAGGCACTAGCGGCGCTTTGAATACGCAGTATTTT

abundance: -
v_gene: TRBV6-1
j_gene: TRBJ1-2
d_gene: -
CDR3aa: CASSFGAVGYTF
CDR3nt: TGTGCCAGCAGTTTCGGCGCGGTGGGCTACACCTTC

abundance: -
v_gene: TRBV14
j_gene: TRBJ1-1
d_gene: -
CDR3aa: CASSQQINTEAFF
CDR3nt: TGTGCCAGCAGCCAACAGATAAACACTGAAGCTTTCTTT

abundance: once
v_gene: TRBV19
j_gene: TRBJ2-7
d_gene: TRBD2
CDR3aa: CATRGAYEQYF
CDR3nt: TGTGCCACCCGGGGGGCCTACGAGCAGTACTTC

abundance: once
v_gene: TRBV28
j_gene: TRBJ2-7
d_gene: TRBD1
CDR3aa: CASRPGQGRYEQYF
CDR3nt: TGTGCCAGCAGACCGGGACAGGGGAGGTACGAGCAGTACTTC

abundance: few
v_gene: TRBV14
j_gene: TRBJ1-1
d_gene: -
CDR3aa: CASSQDVRAAGGHTEAFF
CDR3nt: TGTGCCAGCAGCCAAGATGTGAGGGCGGCCGGGGGGCACACTGAAGCTTTCTTT

abundance: few
v_gene: TRBV27
j_gene: TRBJ2-7
d_gene: -
CDR3aa: CASSFLGDEQYF
CDR3nt: TGTGCCAGCAGTTTCTTAGGGGACGAGCAGTACTTC

abundance: -
v_gene: TRBV11-2
j_gene: TRBJ1-2
d_gene: TRBD1
CDR3aa: CASRTGLSDGYTF
CDR3nt: TGTGCCAGCAGGACAGGGCTTAGTGATGGCTACACCTTC

abundance: -
v_gene: TRBV6-5
j_gene: TRBJ2-2
d_gene: TRBD1
CDR3aa: CASSYLRTGDTGELFF
CDR3nt: TGTGCCAGCAGTTACCTGCGGACAGGGGACACCGGGGAGCTGTTTTTT

abundance: -
v_gene: TRBV7-9
j_gene: TRBJ2-7
d_gene: TRBD1
CDR3aa: CASSLGTGLDYEQYF
CDR3nt: TGTGCCAGCAGCCTCGGGACAGGGTTGGACTACGAGCAGTACTTC

abundance: few
v_gene: TRBV11-3
j_gene: TRBJ2-1
d_gene: TRBD2
CDR3aa: CASSPRWEGRNNEQFF
CDR3nt: TGTGCCAGCAGCCCGAGGTGGGAGGGCCGTAACAATGAGCAGTTCTTC

abundance: -
v_gene: TRBV29-1
j_gene: TRBJ1-2
d_gene: -
CDR3aa: CSVGSQAGGYTF
CDR3nt: TGCAGCGTTGGATCCCAGGCAGGGGGCTACACCTTC

abundance: -
v_gene: TRBV5-1
j_gene: TRBJ1-3
d_gene: TRBD1
CDR3aa: CASSHGQGQTGNTIYF
CDR3nt: TGCGCCAGCAGCCACGGACAGGGGCAGACTGGAAACACCATATATTTT

abundance: -
v_gene: TRBV7-9
j_gene: TRBJ1-1
d_gene: TRBD1
CDR3aa: CSSSLVSGAGTGSLTEAFF
CDR3nt: TGTTCCAGCAGCTTAGTTTCGGGCGCCGGGACAGGGTCGCTAACTGAAGCTTTCTTT

abundance: -
v_gene: TRBV5-5
j_gene: TRBJ2-3
d_gene: TRBD2
CDR3aa: CASSSLAGSTDTQYF
CDR3nt: TGTGCCAGCAGCTCCCTAGCGGGAAGCACAGATACGCAGTATTTT

abundance: -
v_gene: TRBV7-6
j_gene: TRBJ1-1
d_gene: TRBD1
CDR3aa: CASSLFGDRGSEAFF
CDR3nt: TGTGCCAGCAGCTTATTTGGGGACAGGGGTTCTGAAGCTTTCTTT

abundance: once
v_gene: TRBV18
j_gene: TRBJ2-3
d_gene: -
CDR3aa: CASSLTFDSASDTQYF
CDR3nt: TGTGCCAGCTCGCTTACCTTTGATAGCGCCTCAGATACGCAGTATTTT

abundance: few
v_gene: TRBV4-1
j_gene: TRBJ1-2
d_gene: -
CDR3aa: CASSQDGDFYGYTF
CDR3nt: TGCGCCAGCAGCCAAGACGGGGATTTCTATGGCTACACCTTC

abundance: -
v_gene: TRBV7-9
j_gene: TRBJ1-2
d_gene: TRBD1
CDR3aa: CASSLADRGTNYGYTF
CDR3nt: TGTGCCAGCAGCTTAGCGGACAGGGGAACAAACTATGGCTACACCTTC

abundance: -
v_gene: TRBV7-3
j_gene: TRBJ1-4
d_gene: TRBD1
CDR3aa: CASSPGTAEDEKLFF
CDR3nt: TGTGCCAGCAGCCCCGGGACAGCTGAGGATGAAAAACTGTTTTTT

abundance: -
v_gene: TRBV6-5
j_gene: TRBJ2-1
d_gene: -
CDR3aa: CASSAGLNYNEQFF
CDR3nt: TGTGCCAGCAGTGCGGGACTGAACTACAATGAGCAGTTCTTC

abundance: -
v_gene: TRBV6-5
j_gene: TRBJ2-7
d_gene: TRBD2
CDR3aa: CASSYSPGLARQYF
CDR3nt: TGTGCCAGCAGTTACTCCCCGGGACTAGCCAGGCAGTACTTC

abundance: -
v_gene: TRBV15
j_gene: TRBJ2-3
d_gene: -
CDR3aa: CATSKQGGLTDTQYF
CDR3nt: TGTGCCACCAGCAAACAGGGTGGGCTCACAGATACGCAGTATTTT

abundance: once
v_gene: TRBV19
j_gene: TRBJ1-1
d_gene: -
CDR3aa: CASSITVNTEAFF
CDR3nt: TGTGCCAGTAGTATAACTGTGAACACTGAAGCTTTCTTT

abundance: once
v_gene: TRBV9
j_gene: TRBJ2-2
d_gene: -
CDR3aa: CASSAGPGDTGELFF
CDR3nt: TGTGCCAGCAGCGCAGGCCCCGGTGACACCGGGGAGCTGTTTTTT

abundance: -
v_gene: TRBV19
j_gene: TRBJ1-5
d_gene: -
CDR3aa: CASISFWGDSNQPQHF
CDR3nt: TGTGCCAGTATCTCCTTCTGGGGGGATAGCAATCAGCCCCAGCATTTT

abundance: -
v_gene: TRBV30
j_gene: TRBJ1-6
d_gene: -
CDR3aa: CAWRLLWTLGGEESSYNSPLHF
CDR3nt: TGTGCCTGGAGGCTGTTGTGGACGCTTGGGGGCGAGGAGAGCTCCTATAATTCACCCCTCCACTTT

abundance: -
v_gene: TRBV6-1
j_gene: TRBJ2-5
d_gene: TRBD2
CDR3aa: CASSGTSGSFGTQYF
CDR3nt: TGTGCCAGCAGCGGGACTAGCGGGAGTTTTGGGACCCAGTACTTC

abundance: -
v_gene: TRBV6-1
j_gene: TRBJ2-3
d_gene: -
CDR3aa: CASSDGPFALPGLSTDTQYF
CDR3nt: TGTGCCAGCAGTGATGGGCCCTTTGCCTTGCCAGGGTTGTCCACAGATACGCAGTATTTT

abundance: once
v_gene: TRBV7-2
j_gene: TRBJ2-6
d_gene: TRBD2
CDR3aa: CASSPGLAGVLRGANVLTF
CDR3nt: TGTGCCAGCAGCCCAGGACTAGCGGGAGTTCTAAGGGGGGCCAACGTCCTGACTTTC

abundance: -
v_gene: TRBV28
j_gene: TRBJ1-2
d_gene: -
CDR3aa: CASRLQGPNGYTF
CDR3nt: TGTGCCAGCAGGCTACAGGGACCGAACGGCTACACCTTC

abundance: -
v_gene: TRBV28
j_gene: TRBJ2-3
d_gene: TRBD2
CDR3aa: CATTLGSGRTDTQYF
CDR3nt: TGTGCCACAACCCTGGGTAGCGGGAGGACAGATACGCAGTATTTT

abundance: once
v_gene: TRBV19
j_gene: TRBJ1-1
d_gene: -
CDR3aa: CASSTGPLGTEAFF
CDR3nt: TGTGCCAGTAGTACAGGGCCCCTTGGGACTGAAGCTTTCTTT

abundance: -
v_gene: TRBV28
j_gene: TRBJ2-7
d_gene: TRBD2
CDR3aa: CASTLAGVPAYEQYF
CDR3nt: TGTGCCAGCACCTTAGCGGGAGTACCCGCCTACGAGCAGTACTTC

abundance: -
v_gene: TRBV28
j_gene: TRBJ2-1
d_gene: TRBD2
CDR3aa: CATTGGAFLNEQFF
CDR3nt: TGTGCCACCACGGGGGGGGCATTCCTCAATGAGCAGTTCTTC

abundance: -
v_gene: TRBV11-2
j_gene: TRBJ2-7
d_gene: -
CDR3aa: CASSDYPTGEQYF
CDR3nt: TGTGCCAGCAGCGACTACCCGACGGGCGAGCAGTACTTC